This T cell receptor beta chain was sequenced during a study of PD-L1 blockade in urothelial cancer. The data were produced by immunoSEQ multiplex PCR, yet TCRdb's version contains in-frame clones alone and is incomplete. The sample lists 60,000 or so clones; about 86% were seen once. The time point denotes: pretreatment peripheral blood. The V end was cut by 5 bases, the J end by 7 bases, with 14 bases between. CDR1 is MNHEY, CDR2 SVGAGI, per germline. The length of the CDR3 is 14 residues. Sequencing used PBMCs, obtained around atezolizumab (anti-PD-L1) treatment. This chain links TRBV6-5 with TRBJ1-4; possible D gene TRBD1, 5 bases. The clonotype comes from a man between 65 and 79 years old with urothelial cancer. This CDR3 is CASSQRGVGEKLFF. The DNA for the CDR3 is TGTGCCAGCAGTCAACGGGGGGTTGGTGAAAAACTGTTTTTT.